A single sample is the source of the 16 T cell receptor beta chains below, sequenced in a study of blood T cell repertoires in COVID-19. TCRdb's table, derived via immunoSEQ multiplex PCR, lists solely in-frame clones and lacks some. Of under 120,000 clones in the sample, around 87% were seen once. Sequencing was performed on peripheral blood. The receptors stem from an elderly woman with acute or convalescent COVID-19.

The rearrangement links TRBV5-8 to TRBJ1-5, with 9 bases that match TRBD1. The CDR3 loop spans 14 amino acids. CDR1 SGHTS and CDR2 YDEGEE come from the germline V gene. V dropped 6 bases and J dropped 6; count of bases not matched to a gene: 7. This CDR3 is CASTHRGQVQPQHF. CDR3 nucleotide sequence: TGTGCCAGCACACACAGGGGGCAGGTTCAGCCCCAGCATTTT.

CDR3 nucleotide sequence: TGTGCCAGCAGGTTGTTCAGGGCCTCTGGAAACACCATATATTTT. Its translation is CASRLFRASGNTIYF. The chain uses TRBV28 and TRBJ1-3; tentative D call: TRBD1 (5 bases). The V gene's germline CDR1 is MDHEN and CDR2 SYDVKM. The CDR3 is made up of 15 amino acids. The V end was cut by 6 bases, the J end by 0 bases, with 12 bases between.

The chain links TRBV19 to TRBJ1-2; D call uncertain. The germline gives CDR1 LNHDA, CDR2 SQIVND (reference sequence). The CDR3 length is 16 residues. V lost 1 base, J lost 1 base, and 13 bases lay in between. The CDR3 region is CASSIGGEAFNYGYTF. The CDR3 DNA reads TGTGCCAGTAGTATAGGGGGAGAAGCCTTTAACTATGGCTACACCTTC.

This chain joins TRBV28 and TRBJ1-2, with unresolved D. The germline gives CDR1 MDHEN, CDR2 SYDVKM. This CDR3 is built from 12 residues. Trimming stripped 5 bases from V and 4 bases from J, with 8 bases between. The CDR3 bases are TGTGCCAGCAGTCTACGGTTCTATGGCTACACCTTC. Protein: CASSLRFYGYTF.

The V call is TRBV10-3, the J call TRBJ1-1, with D tentatively TRBD1 (6 bases). The CDR3 runs to 11 residues. The V end lost 2 bases, the J end lost 9 bases, and 7 bases lay between the germline ends. Germline-derived CDR1 and CDR2 are ENHRY and SYGVKD. Here the CDR3 reads CAISETGKAFF. The CDR3 DNA is TGTGCCATCAGTGAGACAGGGAAAGCTTTCTTT.

This chain connects TRBV5-1 to TRBJ1-2; 9 bases fit TRBD1. The trim removed 4 bases at V and 7 bases at J, leaving 5 bases unmatched. The CDR3 is 13 residues long. Germline values: CDR1 SGHRS, CDR2 YFSETQ. Written as DNA, the CDR3 is TGCGCCAGCAGCCCTGGACAGGGGTTTGGCTACACCTTC. It is translated as CASSPGQGFGYTF.

The chain uses TRBV18 and TRBJ2-2, with TRBD1 matching over 8 bases. V dropped 5 bases and J dropped 6; count of bases not matched to a gene: 20. CDR3 length: 19 residues. Germline V CDR1 and CDR2: KGHSH, LQKENI. The CDR3 sequence is CASSFDRGIRSPQSGELFF. The CDR3 DNA reads as TGTGCCAGCTCATTTGACAGGGGAATCCGGTCCCCGCAGTCCGGGGAGCTGTTTTTT.

V gene TRBV19 combines with J gene TRBJ1-2; 10 nucleotides line up with TRBD1. Germline CDR1 and CDR2: LNHDA and SQIVND (reference sequence). The CDR3 totals 17 residues. With V trimmed by 6 bases and J by 0 bases, 10 bases remained unmatched. The CDR3 DNA is TGTGCCAGTAGGATGGGGACAGGGGCCGGCGCTAACTATGGCTACACCTTC. Translating gives CASRMGTGAGANYGYTF.

The rearrangement joins TRBV3-1 (or the pseudogene TRBV3-2) to TRBJ1-2; maybe TRBD1 (5 bases). Between the trimmed V and J ends, which lost 0 bases and 7 bases, there was a span of 12 bases. Germline V gene lookup returns CDR1 LGHDT and CDR2 YNNKEL (reference sequence). The CDR3 totals 14 residues. The CDR3 DNA follows: TGTGCCAGCAGCCAAGATCGGGGGAGTAGTGGCTACACCTTC. It specifies CASSQDRGSSGYTF.

The CDR3 is CASSFGRAGPAAFF. CDR3 nucleotide sequence: TGTGCCAGCAGTTTCGGCAGGGCCGGACCGGCAGCTTTCTTT. This rearrangement joins TRBV27 to TRBJ1-1; possibly TRBD1 for D (5 bases). Germline values: CDR1 MNHEY, CDR2 SMNVEV (reference sequence). The CDR3 totals 14 residues. Trimming removed 3 bases from V and 10 bases from J, with 18 bases in between.

This chain links TRBV13 with TRBJ1-2; 7 bases map to TRBD1. Germline V gene data show CDR1 as PRHDT and CDR2 as FYEKMQ (reference sequence). The CDR3 extends over 16 amino acids. V dropped 2 bases and J dropped 8; count of bases not matched to a gene: 14. The CDR3 is CASSLRVSETGSGYTF. In DNA, the CDR3 is TGTGCCAGCAGCTTACGTGTATCAGAGACAGGGAGCGGCTACACCTTC.

V and J are TRBV5-5 and TRBJ2-3; 16 bases line up with TRBD2. This CDR3 comprises 18 residues. The V gene's germline CDR1 is SGHKS and CDR2 YYEKEE (reference sequence). Germline trimming cut 4 bases from V and 3 bases from J; bases unmatched to any gene: 8. This CDR3 reads CASSIGTSGGALTDTQYF. The CDR3 bases are TGTGCCAGCAGCATCGGGACTAGCGGGGGGGCCTTGACAGATACGCAGTATTTT.

The genes are TRBV4-1 and TRBJ1-2, with 10 bases aligning to TRBD1. Germline V gene sequence: CDR1 MGHRA, CDR2 YSYEKL. The V and J ends lost 3 bases and 3 bases, in that order; junction bases with no gene match: 7. This CDR3 region has 16 residues. Here the CDR3 reads CASSQGRDRGDYGYTF. DNA of the CDR3: TGCGCCAGCAGCCAGGGCCGGGACAGGGGCGACTATGGCTACACCTTC.

This chain uses TRBV6-5 with TRBJ2-7, with a possible D match to TRBD2 (5 bases). CDR1 is MNHEY, CDR2 SVGAGI, per germline. The V gene lost 4 bases and the J gene lost 3 bases, with 19 bases spanning the gap. This CDR3 spans 16 amino acids. The chain's CDR3 is CASSFSGKGLRYEQYF. The CDR3 DNA is TGTGCCAGCAGTTTTTCGGGGAAAGGACTTCGCTACGAGCAGTACTTC.

The chain uses TRBV30 and TRBJ2-1, with D possibly being TRBD2 (5 bases). V shed 1 base and J shed 3 bases, with 10 bases lying between them. This CDR3 has 14 residues. The germline CDR1 and CDR2 sequences are GTSNPN and SVGIG (reference sequence). CDR3 residues: CAWSGLRIYNEQFF. CDR3 DNA: TGTGCCTGGAGTGGACTACGAATCTACAATGAGCAGTTCTTC. The variable domain in full, completed from reference TRBV30 and TRBJ2-1, reads SQTIHQWPATLVQPVGSPLSLECTVEGTSNPNLYWYRQAAGRGLQLLFYSVGIGQISSEVPQNLSASRPQDRQFILSSKKLLLSDSGFYLCAWSGLRIYNEQFFGPGTRLTVL.

V is TRBV27 and J is TRBJ2-7, with TRBD2 identical over 8 bases. Germline V gene lookup returns CDR1 MNHEY and CDR2 SMNVEV (reference sequence). The CDR3 spans 17 residues. After removal of 6 bases from V and 2 bases from J, the junction contained 15 bases not matched to a gene. The CDR3 region is CASSILAGGTGTYEQYF. The CDR3 DNA follows: TGTGCCAGCAGCATCCTGGCGGGAGGAACTGGAACCTACGAGCAGTACTTC.